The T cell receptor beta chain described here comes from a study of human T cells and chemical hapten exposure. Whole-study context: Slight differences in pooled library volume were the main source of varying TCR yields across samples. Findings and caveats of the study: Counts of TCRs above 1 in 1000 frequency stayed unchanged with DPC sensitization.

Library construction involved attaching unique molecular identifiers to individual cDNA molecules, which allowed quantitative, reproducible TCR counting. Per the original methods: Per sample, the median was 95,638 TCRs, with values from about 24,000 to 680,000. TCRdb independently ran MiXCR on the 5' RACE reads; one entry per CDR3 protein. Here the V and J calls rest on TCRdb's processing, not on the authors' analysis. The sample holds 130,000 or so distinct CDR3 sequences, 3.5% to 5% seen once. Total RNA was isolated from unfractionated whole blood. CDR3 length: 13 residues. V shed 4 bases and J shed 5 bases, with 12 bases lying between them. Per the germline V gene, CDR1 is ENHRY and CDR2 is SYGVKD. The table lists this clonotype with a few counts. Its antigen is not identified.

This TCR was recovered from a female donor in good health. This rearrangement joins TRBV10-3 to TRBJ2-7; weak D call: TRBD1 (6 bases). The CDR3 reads CAISGTADDEQYF. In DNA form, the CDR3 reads TGTGCCATCAGTGGGACAGCGGATGACGAGCAGTACTTC.